Shown below are 24 T cell receptor beta chains from a single sample sequenced in a study of Ad26.COV2.S vaccination and SARS-CoV-2 variants. Treatment noted: around 19 received Ad26.COV2.S at low or high dose, single or two shots; about 5 received placebo; per-sample allocation not given. The investigators took samples on day 63 after the first vaccine or placebo injection. TCRdb's table, derived via immunoSEQ multiplex PCR, lists solely in-frame clones and lacks some. The data show hundreds of thousands of clones, 89% seen once. The specimen was peripheral blood, collected in a trial of Ad26.COV2.S vaccine versus placebo. Every receptor here comes from a person between 18 and 59 years old who received the Ad26.COV2.S COVID-19 vaccine or a placebo.

The chain uses TRBV9 and TRBJ1-6; D not certain. This CDR3 region has 13 residues. Germline CDR1 and CDR2: SGDLS and YYNGEE. V lost 0 bases, J lost 11 bases, and 9 bases lay in between. This chain's CDR3 is CASSVEILPPLHF. CDR3 in DNA: TGTGCCAGCAGCGTAGAGATCTTACCACCCCTCCACTTT.

The chain uses TRBV6-5 and TRBJ2-7; weak D call: TRBD1 (6 bases). The CDR3 extends over 15 amino acids. V was trimmed by 5 bases and J by 2 bases, leaving 16 bases between them. CDR1 and CDR2 (germline): MNHEY, SVGAGI. The chain's CDR3 is CASSPSQGRTYEQYF. DNA of the CDR3: TGTGCCAGCAGTCCCTCCCAGGGGCGAACCTACGAGCAGTACTTC.

About this clone: An end of the junction differs from the germline gene, which may be a read error. This chain uses TRBV19 with TRBJ2-4; D is undetermined. The CDR3 spans 13 residues. The V gene's germline CDR1 is LNHDA and CDR2 SQIVND (reference sequence). Here the CDR3 DNA reads TGTGCCAGTAGTATAACAGCCGAAAACATTCAGTACTTC. Translating it yields CASSITAENIQYF.

J is TRBJ2-3 and V is TRBV4-3; unclear D gene. Germline V gene lookup returns CDR1 LGHNA and CDR2 YSLEER. The CDR3 covers 17 residues. V gave up 0 bases and J gave up 2 bases, with 15 bases separating them. CDR3 in amino acids: CASSQDRVPPNTDTQYF. CDR3 nucleotide sequence: TGCGCCAGCAGCCAAGATCGTGTACCGCCCAACACAGATACGCAGTATTTT.

The V and J genes are TRBV3-1 (or the pseudogene TRBV3-2) and TRBJ1-3; 7 positions agree with TRBD1. Trimming at V came to 0 bases and at J to 4 bases, leaving 6 bases not matched to a gene. CDR1 is LGHDT and CDR2 is YNNKEL in the germline V gene (reference sequence). The CDR3 is 16 residues long. CDR3 nucleotide sequence: TGTGCCAGCAGCCAAGAAGTCGGGACAGTGGGAAACACCATATATTTT. This gives the protein CASSQEVGTVGNTIYF.

The CDR3 loop reads CASSRPGGGETQYF. In nucleotides, the CDR3 is TGTGCCAGCAGCCGACCGGGGGGTGGGGAGACCCAGTACTTC. The chain links TRBV11-2 to TRBJ2-5, with 7 positions matching TRBD2. V dropped 5 bases and J dropped 5; count of bases not matched to a gene: 8. Germline V gene sequence: CDR1 SGHAT, CDR2 FQNNGV. The CDR3 runs 14 residues.

The table lists this clone with a count of one. The rearrangement uses TRBV30 and TRBJ2-3; TRBD1 matches 8 bases. This CDR3 is 14 amino acids long. The V gene's germline CDR1 is GTSNPN and CDR2 SVGIG (reference sequence). Germline trimming cut 0 bases from V and 5 bases from J; bases unmatched to any gene: 4. The CDR3 sequence is CAWSVDRGIDTQYF. For the CDR3, the DNA is TGTGCCTGGAGTGTAGACAGGGGAATAGATACGCAGTATTTT.

V and J are TRBV20-1 and TRBJ2-1; unclear D gene. V was shortened by 7 bases and J by 13 bases, with 14 bases between the two germline ends. The CDR3 is 10 residues long. CDR1 is DFQATT, CDR2 SNEGSKA, per germline (reference sequence). CDR3 sequence reads: CSVPRRRQFF. The CDR3, as DNA: TGCAGTGTTCCACGCCGGCGTCAGTTCTTC.

This clone was recorded once. The chain employs TRBV7-9 and TRBJ2-5, with a weak D call TRBD2 (6 bases). Trimming took 5 bases from V and 3 from J, leaving 19 bases between them. The CDR3 is made up of 16 amino acids. CDR1 SEHNR and CDR2 FQNEAQ come from the germline V gene (reference sequence). This CDR3 reads CASSEGLGGFEETQYF. The CDR3 region has the DNA TGTGCCAGCAGCGAGGGCCTTGGGGGGTTTGAAGAGACCCAGTACTTC.

J is TRBJ1-2 and V is TRBV19; 10 positions match TRBD1. CDR3 length: 14 amino acids. Germline V gene sequence: CDR1 LNHDA, CDR2 SQIVND (reference sequence). Trimming removed 7 bases from V and 8 bases from J; junction bases left unmatched: 10. The CDR3 is CASTGTGDPSGYTF. CDR3 sequence (DNA): TGTGCCAGTACCGGGACAGGGGACCCTAGCGGCTACACCTTC.

V gene TRBV4-1 combines with J gene TRBJ1-1, with 7 bases fitting TRBD1. The V gene's germline CDR1 is MGHRA and CDR2 YSYEKL. This CDR3 contains 14 residues. V was clipped by 2 bases and J by 8 bases; unmatched bases: 8. The CDR3 nucleotides read TGCGCCAGCAGCCAACCCGACAGGGAGGGGGAAGCTTTCTTT. Protein product: CASSQPDREGEAFF.

In DNA, the CDR3 is TGTGCCTGGGGTCGACAGGACCCTGGAAACACCATATATTTT. Translating gives CAWGRQDPGNTIYF. The V call is TRBV30, the J call TRBJ1-3; a possible D gene is TRBD1 (6 bases). There are 14 residues in the CDR3. Germline CDR1 GTSNPN, CDR2 SVGIG (reference sequence). The V end lost 5 bases, the J end lost 2 bases, and 13 bases lay between the germline ends.

This chain links TRBV19 with TRBJ2-5; D gene unclear. This CDR3 spans 13 amino acids. The V end lost 5 bases, the J end lost 1 base, and 8 bases lay between the germline ends. Germline-derived CDR1 and CDR2 are LNHDA and SQIVND (reference sequence). The CDR3 here is CASSRAFQETQYF. DNA for the CDR3: TGTGCCAGTAGTCGGGCTTTCCAAGAGACCCAGTACTTC.

The V and J genes are TRBV29-1 and TRBJ2-3; 9 bases fit TRBD2. The CDR3 contains 16 residues. The junction had 8 bases not matched to a gene; V was cut back by 2 bases and J by 2 bases. Germline loops: CDR1 SQVTM, CDR2 ANQGSEA. The CDR3 loop is CSVELASGEPTDTQYF. CDR3 nucleotides: TGCAGCGTTGAATTGGCTAGCGGGGAGCCCACAGATACGCAGTATTTT.

This clone was found a few times. The chain carries TRBV14 and TRBJ1-6; D is unresolved. Germline CDR1 and CDR2: SGHDN and FVKESK. V lost 9 bases and J lost 7, with 13 bases in between. The CDR3 consists of 13 residues. The CDR3 nucleotides are TGTGCCAGTCGCCTAAGCCACAATTCACCCCTCCACTTT. It translates to CASRLSHNSPLHF.

The CDR3 protein is CASSQDLGRNQPQHF. The CDR3 nucleotides are TGTGCCAGCAGCCAAGATCTCGGTAGGAATCAGCCCCAGCATTTT. The chain is built from TRBV3-1 (or the pseudogene TRBV3-2) and TRBJ1-5; D is unclear. The CDR3 runs 15 residues. V was shortened by 0 bases and J by 4 bases, with 10 bases between the two germline ends. Looked up from germline, CDR1 is LGHDT and CDR2 is YNNKEL (reference sequence).

The chain links TRBV6-6 to TRBJ1-1, with D possibly TRBD1 on 6 matching bases. Germline assignment: CDR1 MNHNY and CDR2 SVGAGI (reference sequence). The CDR3 loop spans 16 amino acids. The germline V and J ends were trimmed by 10 bases and 5 bases, with 26 bases remaining between them. CDR3 in DNA: TGTGCCATCCGGCCGACTGGGGGCAGGGAAGTTACTGAAGCTTTCTTT. It specifies CAIRPTGGREVTEAFF.

The rearrangement joins TRBV6-1 to TRBJ1-2; 8 nucleotides agree with TRBD1. V lost 3 bases, J lost 4 bases, and 7 bases stayed unmatched. The V gene's germline CDR1 is MNHNS and CDR2 SASEGT. CDR3 length: 15 residues. Here the CDR3 DNA reads TGTGCCAGCAGTGACACCGGGACAGGTTTCTATGGCTACACCTTC. Its translation: CASSDTGTGFYGYTF.

CDR3 sequence: CAWSRGGSVYEQFF. CDR3 sequence (DNA): TGTGCCTGGAGTCGGGGCGGGAGTGTATATGAGCAGTTCTTC. This sequence joins TRBV30 and TRBJ2-1; 7 nucleotides match TRBD2. CDR1 and CDR2 from the germline V gene are GTSNPN and SVGIG (reference sequence). V shed 2 bases, J shed 8 bases, and the junction held 9 bases outside the gene matches. The CDR3 covers 14 residues.

The chain employs TRBV5-1 and TRBJ2-5; 8 positions match TRBD1. This CDR3 region has 16 residues. Trimming removed 3 bases from V and 5 bases from J; junction bases left unmatched: 12. The germline V gene encodes CDR1 SGHRS and CDR2 YFSETQ. The CDR3, as DNA: TGCGCCAGCAGCTCCGGGACAGGTTCAGGTGGGGAGACCCAGTACTTC. Translating gives CASSSGTGSGGETQYF. Supplemented by reference TRBV5-1 and TRBJ2-5, the full variable domain reads KAGVTQTPRYLIKTRGQQVTLSCSPISGHRSVSWYQQTPGQGLQFLFEYFSETQRNKGNFPGRFSGRQFSNSRSEMNVSTLELGDSALYLCASSSGTGSGGETQYFGPGTRLLVL.

The chain has TRBV24-1 and TRBJ2-5; TRBD1 matches at 10 bases. This CDR3 spans 12 amino acids. Germline lookup yields CDR1 KGHDR and CDR2 SFDVKD. V gave up 9 bases and J gave up 3 bases; unmatched junction bases: 0. CDR3 protein: CATGQGEETQYF. In nucleotides, the CDR3 is TGTGCCACCGGACAGGGGGAAGAGACCCAGTACTTC.

The genes are TRBV5-1 and TRBJ2-3, with 8 bases that match TRBD1. The length of the CDR3 is 17 residues. After removal of 4 bases from V and 0 bases from J, the junction contained 10 bases not matched to a gene. Per the germline V gene, CDR1 is SGHRS and CDR2 is YFSETQ. In nucleotides, the CDR3 is TGCGCCAGCAGCCTGGGGGCAACAGGGGGAAGCACAGATACGCAGTATTTT. It codes for CASSLGATGGSTDTQYF. The whole variable domain, filled in from reference TRBV5-1 and TRBJ2-3, reads KAGVTQTPRYLIKTRGQQVTLSCSPISGHRSVSWYQQTPGQGLQFLFEYFSETQRNKGNFPGRFSGRQFSNSRSEMNVSTLELGDSALYLCASSLGATGGSTDTQYFGPGTRLTVL.

V is TRBV25-1 and J is TRBJ1-1; D not certain. V was pared by 2 bases and J by 7 bases, with 11 bases between. Germline-derived CDR1 and CDR2 are MGHDK and SYGVNS. This CDR3 region has 13 residues. CDR3 DNA sequence: TGTGCCAGCAGTGAAGCAGGACGCATTGAAGCTTTCTTT. It translates to CASSEAGRIEAFF. Combining the CDR3 with reference TRBV25-1 and TRBJ1-1 gives the whole variable domain EADIYQTPRYLVIGTGKKITLECSQTMGHDKMYWYQQDPGMELHLIHYSYGVNSTEKGDLSSESTVSRIRTEHFPLTLESARPSHTSQYLCASSEAGRIEAFFGQGTRLTVV.

This rearrangement joins TRBV7-9 to TRBJ1-2; D uncertain. Trimming removed 4 bases at V and 8 bases at J, with 8 bases between. Germline CDR1 SEHNR, CDR2 FQNEAQ (reference sequence). There are 11 residues in the CDR3. CDR3 protein: CASSSTEGYTF. In DNA, the CDR3 is TGTGCCAGCAGCTCGACTGAGGGCTACACCTTC.